This is a list of T cell receptor beta chains from one sample in a study of T cell repertoires in cytomegalovirus infection. TCRdb reanalysed the reads using MiXCR and keeps one entry per CDR3 protein. The repertoire holds hundreds of thousands of distinct CDR3 sequences, with less than 35% as singletons. No antigen is known for these receptors. The sample consisted of cultured CD8+ T cells from PBMCs, taken from culture after CMV antigen stimulation. The receptors stem from a human donor in good health (CMV status not recorded). Some clones in this sample may be carry-over from other donors' samples. Both conserved end residues are part of each CDR3. A D gene is named only where the DNA matches it firmly. Clone size is not always given. Where it is, it says once, few, many or a class for expanded clones.

v_call	j_call	d_call	clone_size	cdr3_aa	cdr3_nt
TRBV12-5	TRBJ2-1	-	few	CASGAGSSYNEQFF	TGTGCTAGTGGCGCAGGGAGCTCCTACAATGAGCAGTTCTTC
TRBV7-8	TRBJ2-7	-	few	CASSLYDEQYF	TGTGCCAGCAGCTTGTACGACGAGCAGTACTTC
TRBV6-1	TRBJ1-6	-	-	CATERSRGHNSPLHF	TGTGCCACCGAGCGAAGCAGGGGTCATAATTCACCCCTCCACTTT
TRBV6-5	TRBJ2-1	TRBD1	-	CASSHRGINEQFF	TGTGCCAGCAGTCACAGGGGTATCAATGAGCAGTTCTTC
TRBV9	TRBJ2-7	-	-	CASSVGGTGRLYEQYF	TGTGCCAGCAGCGTAGGTGGTACGGGGCGCCTGTACGAGCAGTACTTC
TRBV4-1	TRBJ1-2	-	-	CASSQAGDGYGYTF	TGCGCCAGCAGCCAAGCAGGGGACGGCTATGGCTACACCTTC
TRBV4-3	TRBJ2-5	TRBD2	-	CASSPSSGGRAETQYF	TGCGCCAGCAGCCCGTCTAGCGGGGGGCGAGCAGAGACCCAGTACTTC
TRBV7-6	TRBJ2-3	TRBD2	many	CASSLAGGGRTDTQYF	TGTGCCAGCAGCTTAGCGGGCGGGGGGCGCACAGATACGCAGTATTTT
TRBV19	TRBJ2-7	-	-	CASSIGGGRYEQYF	TGTGCCAGTAGTATAGGTGGAGGTCGGTACGAGCAGTACTTC
TRBV7-6	TRBJ2-7	-	-	CASTSLDSLYEQYF	TGTGCCAGCACTTCACTCGACAGCCTCTACGAGCAGTACTTC
TRBV7-8	TRBJ2-2	-	-	CASSSRDTKNTGELFF	TGTGCCAGCAGCAGCCGGGACACCAAGAACACCGGGGAGCTGTTTTTT
TRBV4-1	TRBJ1-2	-	-	CASSQEPVIYGYTF	TGCGCCAGCAGCCAAGAGCCGGTAATCTATGGCTACACCTTC
TRBV6-6	TRBJ1-4	TRBD1	few	CASSRFRQGANEKLFF	TGTGCCAGCAGCCGATTCCGACAGGGGGCTAATGAAAAACTGTTTTTT
TRBV2	TRBJ2-1	TRBD2	few	CASSHPGLAGESSYNEQFF	TGTGCCAGCAGTCATCCGGGACTAGCGGGGGAAAGCTCCTACAATGAGCAGTTCTTC
TRBV10-2	TRBJ1-1	TRBD1	few	CASSEPSGTENTEAFF	TGCGCCAGCAGTGAGCCCTCCGGGACAGAGAACACTGAAGCTTTCTTT
TRBV7-6	TRBJ2-7	-	few	CASSLEASELSSYEQYF	TGTGCCAGCAGCTTAGAGGCCTCAGAATTGAGCTCCTACGAGCAGTACTTC
TRBV6-2/TRBV6-3	TRBJ2-1	-	-	CASSGPGNNEQFF	TGTGCCAGCAGCGGCCCAGGTAACAATGAGCAGTTCTTC
TRBV7-6	TRBJ2-1	-	many	CASSLDTGAGYKRADEQFF	TGTGCCAGCAGCTTGGATACAGGGGCCGGCTACAAGCGGGCGGATGAGCAGTTCTTC
TRBV12-3/TRBV12-4	TRBJ1-1	-	-	CASSLVKQGAFF	TGTGCCAGCAGTTTGGTGAAGCAGGGAGCTTTCTTT
TRBV12-3/TRBV12-4	TRBJ2-5	-	many	CASSLGRLTQYF	TGTGCCAGCAGTTTAGGAAGATTGACCCAGTACTTC
TRBV27	TRBJ2-3	-	-	CASSLFGGGADTQYF	TGTGCCAGCAGTTTATTCGGCGGGGGCGCAGATACGCAGTATTTT
TRBV6-2/TRBV6-3	TRBJ1-5	TRBD1	few	CASSPFRGQSNQPQHF	TGTGCCAGCAGCCCGTTCAGGGGGCAAAGCAATCAGCCCCAGCATTTT
TRBV7-8	TRBJ2-5	TRBD1	many	CASSFIARGYQETQYF	TGTGCCAGCAGCTTTATCGCCAGGGGGTACCAAGAGACCCAGTACTTC
TRBV6-1	TRBJ1-5	-	-	CASSPATGGGQPQHF	TGTGCCAGCAGCCCAGCCACGGGGGGCGGTCAGCCCCAGCATTTT
TRBV7-6	TRBJ2-2	-	-	CASSFQDSKDTGELFF	TGTGCTAGCAGCTTTCAGGACAGCAAGGACACCGGGGAGCTGTTTTTT
TRBV6-6	TRBJ2-1	-	many	CASSYVLAPTDDEQFF	TGTGCCAGCAGTTATGTCCTAGCGCCTACTGACGATGAGCAGTTCTTC
TRBV7-6	TRBJ2-3	-	many	CASSLEAAGGTDTQYF	TGTGCCAGCAGCTTAGAGGCGGCAGGGGGGACAGATACGCAGTATTTT
TRBV20-1	TRBJ2-1	TRBD2	-	CSAPAEGLAGGVDEQFF	TGCAGTGCTCCCGCCGAGGGTCTAGCGGGGGGGGTGGATGAGCAGTTCTTC
TRBV29-1	TRBJ1-1	-	many	CSVEVMNTEAFF	TGCAGCGTTGAAGTTATGAACACTGAAGCTTTCTTT
TRBV6-5	TRBJ2-1	TRBD2	few	CASSYSTGLVSNEQFF	TGTGCCAGCAGTTACTCGACGGGACTAGTATCCAATGAGCAGTTCTTC
TRBV7-6	TRBJ2-2	-	-	CASTYGGHNTGELFF	TGTGCCAGCACCTACGGGGGACACAACACCGGGGAGCTGTTTTTT
TRBV6-5	TRBJ1-5	-	-	CASSYRQGKNQPQHF	TGTGCCAGCAGTTATCGGCAGGGTAAAAATCAGCCCCAGCATTTT
TRBV15	TRBJ2-7	-	-	CATSSGGIHEQYF	TGTGCCACCTCGTCCGGGGGTATACACGAGCAGTACTTC
TRBV6-2/TRBV6-3	TRBJ1-5	-	few	CASSYGGAGQPQHF	TGTGCCAGCAGTTACGGGGGGGCGGGCCAGCCCCAGCATTTT
TRBV27	TRBJ1-2	-	-	CASSSPGSGYTF	TGTGCCAGCAGTTCGCCCGGTTCAGGCTACACCTTC